What follows are 20 T cell receptor beta chains derived from one specimen sequenced in a study of blood T cell repertoires in COVID-19. Profiling relied on immunoSEQ multiplex PCR, and the TCRdb table lists in-frame clones only, not all of them. The data contain some 150,000 clones, more than 75% of them singletons. The specimen was peripheral blood. These receptors were taken from a man in his fifties or sixties who had recovered from COVID-19.

The J gene is TRBJ2-5, the V gene TRBV7-3; D perhaps matches TRBD2 (6 bases). This CDR3 spans 14 amino acids. V was clipped by 1 base and J by 4 bases, with 10 bases between them. CDR1 and CDR2 (germline): SGHTA, FQGTGA. CDR3 residues: CASSLRGDGETQYF. Here the CDR3 DNA reads TGTGCCAGCAGCTTAAGGGGGGACGGAGAGACCCAGTACTTC.

The rearrangement joins TRBV12-3 or TRBV12-4 to TRBJ1-4; 7 positions match TRBD1. The CDR3 spans 13 residues. Trimming at V came to 7 bases and at J to 7 bases, leaving 6 bases not matched to a gene. The CDR3 DNA reads TGTGCCAGCACCCGACAGGGAAGTGAAAAACTGTTTTTT. It translates to CASTRQGSEKLFF.

CDR3 sequence reads: CASSQFSGDRDRGLLERAGELFF. The CDR3 nucleotides read TGTGCCAGCAGCCAATTCTCCGGAGACCGGGACAGGGGACTACTCGAACGTGCCGGGGAGCTGTTTTTT. The V and J genes are TRBV3-1 (or the pseudogene TRBV3-2) and TRBJ2-2, with 10 nucleotides matching TRBD1. CDR1 LGHDT and CDR2 YNNKEL come from the germline V gene (reference sequence). The CDR3 length is 23 residues. With V trimmed by 2 bases and J by 6 bases, 27 bases remained unmatched.

This clone was observed at least ten times. The chain recombines TRBV7-6 with TRBJ1-2, with D possibly being TRBD1 (5 bases). This CDR3 is 18 amino acids long. The V gene lost 4 bases and the J gene lost 1 base, with 22 bases spanning the gap. Germline CDR1 reads SGHVS; CDR2 reads FNYEAQ. CDR3 DNA sequence: TGTGCCAGCAGCTCCACTCCTACGGGACTGGGCGGTAACTATGGCTACACCTTC. Amino acid sequence: CASSSTPTGLGGNYGYTF.

The rearrangement links TRBV7-8 to TRBJ1-2; unclear D gene. Germline V gene sequence: CDR1 SGHVS, CDR2 FQNEAQ. The CDR3 spans 13 residues. V shed 1 base and J shed 7 bases, with 10 bases lying between them. CDR3 sequence (DNA): TGTGCCAGCAGCTTAGTCGAGGAGGTTGGCTACACCTTC. Translating gives CASSLVEEVGYTF.

The CDR3 nucleotides are TGTGCCAGCAGCCAAGTAGCGGGGGGGCCTGAGTACGAGCAGTACTTC. Translating gives CASSQVAGGPEYEQYF. This chain connects TRBV4-2 to TRBJ2-7; TRBD2 matches 11 bases. The CDR3 totals 16 residues. The germline CDR1 and CDR2 sequences are LGHNA and YNFKEQ. After removal of 1 base from V and 4 bases from J, the junction contained 6 bases not matched to a gene.

The rearrangement uses TRBV9 and TRBJ2-1; 8 nucleotides match TRBD1. V was clipped by 3 bases and J by 1 base; unmatched bases: 3. Germline V gene sequence: CDR1 SGDLS, CDR2 YYNGEE. This CDR3 region has 15 residues. CDR3 nucleotide sequence: TGTGCCAGCAGCGATGGACAGGGATCCTACAATGAGCAGTTCTTC. Translation gives CASSDGQGSYNEQFF.

This rearrangement joins TRBV11-2 to TRBJ2-3; 11 nucleotides line up with TRBD2. The CDR3 sequence is 15 residues long. V lost 3 bases, J lost 4 bases, and 3 bases stayed unmatched. CDR1 SGHAT and CDR2 FQNNGV come from the germline V gene. The CDR3 region is CASSFQLAGADTQYF. The CDR3 DNA reads as TGTGCCAGCAGCTTCCAACTAGCGGGGGCAGATACGCAGTATTTT.

The genes are TRBV3-1 (or the pseudogene TRBV3-2) and TRBJ2-1; TRBD2 agrees at 13 bases. The CDR3 covers 16 residues. V dropped 4 bases and J dropped 8; count of bases not matched to a gene: 8. CDR1 and CDR2 (germline): LGHDT, YNNKEL (reference sequence). The CDR3 DNA follows: TGTGCCAGCAGCCCACCGGGACTAGCGGGGACTTATGAGCAGTTCTTC. It codes for CASSPPGLAGTYEQFF.

V gene TRBV5-1 combines with J gene TRBJ2-3; weak D call: TRBD1 (5 bases). Trimming shortened V by 1 base and J by 4 bases, and 13 bases separated the two germline ends. CDR1 and CDR2 from the germline V gene are SGHRS and YFSETQ. CDR3 length: 15 amino acids. The CDR3 nucleotides are TGCGCCAGCAGCTTGTCAGGGAAAGATTCAGATACGCAGTATTTT. This gives the protein CASSLSGKDSDTQYF.

V gene TRBV11-3 combines with J gene TRBJ2-7; D is perhaps TRBD1 (6 bases). The CDR3 covers 16 residues. V shed 5 bases and J shed 0 bases, with 17 bases lying between them. Germline values: CDR1 SGHNT, CDR2 YENEEA. The chain's CDR3 is CASSPYSGTHSYEQYF. Here the CDR3 DNA reads TGTGCCAGCAGCCCCTACTCCGGGACACACTCCTACGAGCAGTACTTC. The full variable domain, in which reference TRBV11-3 and TRBJ2-7 provide the parts outside the CDR3, is EAGVVQSPRYKIIEKKQPVAFWCNPISGHNTLYWYLQNLGQGPELLIRYENEEAVDDSQLPKDRFSAERLKGVDSTLKIQPAELGDSAVYLCASSPYSGTHSYEQYFGPGTRLTVT.

The genes are TRBV7-2 and TRBJ2-5; possible D gene TRBD1, 6 bases. The germline CDR1 and CDR2 sequences are SGHTA and FQGNSA. The CDR3 sequence is 16 residues long. Trimming stripped 2 bases from V and 5 bases from J, with 18 bases between. The DNA of the CDR3 is TGTGCCAGCAGCTTACAGCTCAGGGGTGGGTGGGAGACCCAGTACTTC. Amino acid sequence: CASSLQLRGGWETQYF.

This clone was seen once. The gene calls are TRBV13 and TRBJ1-2; 10 nucleotides match TRBD1. V shed 0 bases, J shed 5 bases, and the junction held 3 bases outside the gene matches. The CDR3 consists of 15 residues. The germline V gene encodes CDR1 PRHDT and CDR2 FYEKMQ (reference sequence). The CDR3 DNA is TGTGCCAGCAGCTTAGGGGACAGGGGGGAATATGGCTACACCTTC. This encodes CASSLGDRGEYGYTF.

The chain employs TRBV19 and TRBJ1-2; TRBD1 might be the D (5 bases). From germline, CDR1 is LNHDA and CDR2 SQIVND (reference sequence). Trimming removed 3 bases at V and 7 bases at J, with 21 bases between. There are 16 residues in the CDR3. The CDR3 loop is CASSILISGTPGGYTF. CDR3 nucleotides: TGTGCCAGTAGTATCCTCATATCCGGGACTCCGGGTGGCTACACCTTC.

The chain combines TRBV7-2 with TRBJ1-1; a possible D gene is TRBD1 (5 bases). Per germline, CDR1 SGHTA and CDR2 FQGNSA. The CDR3 has 16 residues. V lost 5 bases to trimming and J lost 3 bases, with 19 bases between them. CDR3 DNA sequence: TGTGCCAGCAGCGCCCAGGGTTCGACGGGCTACACTGAAGCTTTCTTT. Translating gives CASSAQGSTGYTEAFF.

V and J are TRBV7-2 and TRBJ1-1, with 10 bases that match TRBD1. The CDR3 sequence is 14 residues long. Trimming at V came to 5 bases and at J to 5 bases, leaving 5 bases not matched to a gene. Germline V CDR1 and CDR2: SGHTA, FQGNSA. The CDR3 DNA follows: TGTGCCAGCAGCCGGGACAGGGGTGTTACTGAAGCTTTCTTT. Encoded protein: CASSRDRGVTEAFF.

The chain employs TRBV18 and TRBJ2-3; 11 bases map to TRBD1. The V segment lost 4 bases and the J segment 8 bases; nucleotides outside the gene matches: 8. CDR3 size: 15 residues. In germline, CDR1 is KGHSH, CDR2 LQKENI. DNA of the CDR3: TGTGCCAGCTCACTTGGGACAGGGGGGAAAGGTACGCAGTATTTT. Encoded protein: CASSLGTGGKGTQYF.

The CDR3, as DNA: TGTGCCAGCAGCTTTCAGGACAGGGGGCGGTCTGAAGCTTTCTTT. It translates to CASSFQDRGRSEAFF. The V gene is TRBV7-3, the J gene TRBJ1-1, with TRBD1 matching 11 bases. This CDR3 region has 15 residues. From germline, CDR1 is SGHTA and CDR2 FQGTGA. The junction had 6 bases not matched to a gene; V was cut back by 3 bases and J by 6 bases.

The V call is TRBV6-1, the J call TRBJ1-5, with TRBD1 matching over 7 bases. J gave up 1 base and V 1 base, and 16 bases lay outside the gene matches. The CDR3 spans 20 residues. CDR1 MNHNS and CDR2 SASEGT come from the germline V gene. The CDR3 coding sequence is TGTGCCAGCAGTGAAGACTCAAGCTTAGGGTACAGGGGCAGCAATCAGCCCCAGCATTTT. Protein sequence: CASSEDSSLGYRGSNQPQHF.

The genes are TRBV5-4 and TRBJ2-3, with 11 bases matching TRBD2. Germline V gene sequence: CDR1 SGHNT, CDR2 YYREEE (reference sequence). This CDR3 region has 18 residues. V lost 0 bases and J lost 1; bases outside the gene matches: 7. The CDR3, as DNA: TGTGCCAGCAGCTTGGGGCTAGCGGGGGGCCTAGGCACAGATACGCAGTATTTT. Translation: CASSLGLAGGLGTDTQYF.